These 30 T cell receptor beta chains were all obtained from the same sample, sequenced in a study of metastatic and nonmetastatic thyroid tumors. Each patient went into thyroid surgery without having received any treatment. TCRdb ran MiXCR on the PCR reads. Here the sample spans approximately 38,000 clones, 16% being singletons. Sequences were obtained from blood. Source of these receptors: a female donor with papillary thyroid cancer or a benign thyroid nodule (not recorded which). Some clones in this sample may be carry-over from other donors' samples.

This clone was detected many times. The chain recombines TRBV12-5 with TRBJ2-1, with 9 bases identical to TRBD1. This CDR3 contains 16 residues. Germline CDR1 and CDR2: LGHNT and FRNRAP. The J segment lost 15 bases and the V segment lost 2 bases, leaving 17 bases of the junction unmatched. Here the CDR3 reads CASGLSTGQGGGIRFF. CDR3 nucleotide sequence: TGTGCTAGTGGTTTGAGCACGGGACAGGGAGGAGGGATCCGGTTCTTC.

This clone was recorded a few times. CDR3 residues: CASSPNGQNQPQHF. CDR3 in DNA: TGTGCCAGCAGTCCGAACGGTCAAAATCAGCCCCAGCATTTT. The rearrangement links TRBV6-1 to TRBJ1-5; D gene ambiguous. This CDR3 comprises 14 residues. Per germline, CDR1 MNHNS and CDR2 SASEGT. V lost 5 bases and J 4 bases, leaving 12 bases between the germline ends.

This clone is termed medium-sized. This rearrangement joins TRBV24-1 to TRBJ2-7; 9 bases map to TRBD1. The germline CDR1 and CDR2 sequences are KGHDR and SFDVKD. This CDR3 contains 15 residues. Trimming at V came to 6 bases and at J to 2 bases, leaving 7 bases not matched to a gene. DNA for the CDR3: TGTGCCACCAGTTCGGGACAGGGAGGCACCTACGAGCAGTACTTC. Translating it yields CATSSGQGGTYEQYF.

This clone was observed a few times. The rearrangement uses TRBV12-3 or TRBV12-4 and TRBJ2-2, with TRBD2 matching over 7 bases. The CDR3 spans 16 residues. J gave up 4 bases and V 3 bases, and 8 bases lay outside the gene matches. The CDR3 sequence is CASSLLAGVGTGELFF. The CDR3 DNA is TGTGCCAGCAGTTTGTTGGCGGGAGTAGGCACCGGGGAGCTGTTTTTT.

This sequence joins TRBV28 and TRBJ2-3; D remains unclear. The CDR3 totals 13 residues. The germline V gene has CDR1 MDHEN and CDR2 SYDVKM. The V end lost 3 bases, the J end lost 4 bases, and 8 bases lay between the germline ends. CDR3 bases: TGTGCCAGCAGTTTGCGCGGCCCAGATACGCAGTATTTT. It translates to CASSLRGPDTQYF.

This clone was observed many times. The V and J genes are TRBV5-1 and TRBJ2-4; D not resolved. V dropped 0 bases and J dropped 0 bases, with 4 bases sitting between them. Germline assignment: CDR1 SGHRS and CDR2 YFSETQ. The CDR3 has 14 residues. This CDR3 is CASSLDRAKNIQYF. CDR3 coding DNA: TGCGCCAGCAGCTTGGATCGAGCCAAAAACATTCAGTACTTC.

For this clone: One end of the junction varies from germline; a read error may be responsible. The CDR3 protein is CAGSIGTSRGYTF. The CDR3 bases are TGTGCCGGTAGTATAGGGACATCGAGAGGCTACACCTTC. The V call is TRBV19, the J call TRBJ1-2, with TRBD1 as a possible D gene (6 bases). The CDR3 runs 13 residues. The V gene's germline CDR1 is LNHDA and CDR2 SQIVND (reference sequence).

The V gene is TRBV7-3, the J gene TRBJ2-1; a weak D match, TRBD2 (6 bases). CDR1 and CDR2 from the germline V gene are SGHTA and FQGTGA. The V gene lost 5 bases and the J gene lost 0 bases, with 11 bases spanning the gap. The CDR3 length is 15 residues. The CDR3 region is CASSPLTSSYNEQFF. The CDR3 DNA follows: TGTGCCAGCAGCCCCTTGACTAGCTCCTACAATGAGCAGTTCTTC.

Ten or more counts support this clone. This may be a read error, as it is one base from a much larger clone. Other DNA sequences of this sample code for an identical CDR3. The chain uses TRBV30 and TRBJ1-1; D remains ambiguous. CDR1 and CDR2 from the germline V gene are GTSNPN and SVGIG (reference sequence). V was trimmed by 4 bases and J by 11 bases, leaving 11 bases between them. The CDR3 has 10 amino acids. The CDR3 reads CAWISSEAFF. The CDR3 nucleotides read TGTGCCTGGATTAGTAGTGAGGCTTTCTTT.

This clone was found a few times. Other DNA sequences in the sample encode the same CDR3. J is TRBJ2-7 and V is TRBV10-2, with D perhaps TRBD1 (5 bases). CDR3 length equals 15 residues. The V and J ends lost 3 bases and 2 bases respectively, with 14 bases between them. Germline V gene sequence: CDR1 WSHSY, CDR2 SAAADI. CDR3 DNA sequence: TGCGCCAGCAGTGAATCTGCAGGGTACGCCTACGAGCAGTACTTC. It encodes CASSESAGYAYEQYF.

This clone has at least ten counts. Distinct nucleotide sequences in the sample also encode this CDR3. The V gene is TRBV2, the J gene TRBJ2-1, with TRBD2 matching over 10 bases. The germline gives CDR1 SNHLY, CDR2 FYNNEI. This CDR3 has 14 amino acids. The junction had 6 bases not matched to a gene; V was cut back by 6 bases and J by 7 bases. CDR3 amino acids: CASRQASGSNEQFF. The CDR3 DNA reads as TGTGCCAGCAGGCAGGCTAGCGGGAGTAATGAGCAGTTCTTC.

This clone was counted ten times or more. This chain joins TRBV29-1 and TRBJ2-7, with 7 bases aligning to TRBD2. Trimming at V came to 4 bases and at J to 2 bases, leaving 5 bases not matched to a gene. Germline assignment: CDR1 SQVTM and CDR2 ANQGSEA. The CDR3 extends over 13 amino acids. CDR3 protein: CSVVIAGTYEQYF. The CDR3 bases are TGCAGCGTTGTAATAGCGGGTACCTACGAGCAGTACTTC.

In its sample, this clone was seen many times. The gene calls are TRBV2 and TRBJ1-5; no clear D. CDR3 length equals 11 residues. The germline CDR1 and CDR2 sequences are SNHLY and FYNNEI. Deletions cut 6 bases from V and 4 bases from J, with 4 bases between. CDR3 in DNA: TGTGCCAGCAGCCGTAATCAGCCCCAGCATTTT. It translates to CASSRNQPQHF. The full variable domain, with the rest looked up from reference TRBV2 and TRBJ1-5, is EPEVTQTPSHQVTQMGQEVILRCVPISNHLYFYWYRQILGQKVEFLVSFYNNEISEKSEIFDDQFSVERPDGSNFTLKIRSTKLEDSAMYFCASSRNQPQHFGDGTRLSIL.

For this clone: Germline is not matched at one junction end, which may reflect a read error. V and J are TRBV12-3 or TRBV12-4 and TRBJ2-6, with D tentatively TRBD1 or TRBD2 (5 bases each). There are 13 residues in the CDR3. The CDR3 loop is CAIRGSGANVLTF. In nucleotides, the CDR3 is TGTGCCATCCGGGGTTCTGGGGCCAACGTCCTGACCTTC.

As to this clone: This could be a read error, since a much larger clone is one nucleotide away. This specimen includes other DNA sequences encoding the same CDR3. The chain carries TRBV7-3 and TRBJ2-5; TRBD1 might be the D (5 bases). Germline V gene data show CDR1 as SGHTA and CDR2 as FQGTGA. Trimming removed 6 bases from V and 5 bases from J, with 13 bases in between. The CDR3 is 13 amino acids. CDR3 region: CASSQGNVETQYF. The CDR3 DNA is TGTGCCAGCAGTCAGGGTAACGTTGAGACCCAGTACTTC.

The gene calls are TRBV2 and TRBJ1-6; 10 bases fit TRBD1. The CDR3 covers 14 residues. Per the germline V gene, CDR1 is SNHLY and CDR2 is FYNNEI. The ends lost 6 bases at V and 11 bases at J; junction bases unmatched: 7. The CDR3 loop is CASRRQGASTPLHF. DNA of the CDR3: TGTGCCAGCAGAAGACAGGGGGCGTCTACACCCCTCCACTTT.

The chain uses TRBV12-3 or TRBV12-4 and TRBJ1-2, with 7 bases identical to TRBD1. Unmatched junction bases numbered 7, after V lost 5 bases and J lost 4 bases. CDR3 size: 14 residues. The CDR3 DNA is TGTGCCAGCAGTCCCCGACAGGGAACCTATGGCTACACCTTC. This gives the protein CASSPRQGTYGYTF.

This clone was observed at least ten times. This chain uses TRBV28 with TRBJ1-2; 9 bases line up with TRBD1. Germline CDR1 is MDHEN and CDR2 is SYDVKM. The CDR3 consists of 13 residues. Unmatched junction bases numbered 4, after V lost 8 bases and J lost 3 bases. The CDR3 region has the DNA TGTGCCAGCGACAGGGGGGATCACTATGGCTACACCTTC. Translated, it gives CASDRGDHYGYTF.

This clone was seen a handful of times. V is TRBV7-6 and J is TRBJ2-7; the D gene is possibly TRBD2 (5 bases). The CDR3 contains 11 residues. V lost 4 bases to trimming and J lost 6 bases, with 7 bases between them. Germline V gene lookup returns CDR1 SGHVS and CDR2 FNYEAQ. The CDR3 sequence is CASSSGGEQYF. The CDR3 region has the DNA TGTGCCAGCAGCTCAGGAGGCGAGCAGTACTTC.

In this sample, this clone turned up many times. The junction departs from the called germline gene at one end, perhaps through a read error. The V gene is TRBV7-7, the J gene TRBJ2-1; D is uncertain. This CDR3 is 14 amino acids long. The germline V gene encodes CDR1 SSHAT and CDR2 FNYEAQ (reference sequence). In DNA, the CDR3 is TGTGCTAGCAGCTTAAATCCCCTGGGGAATGAGCAGTTCTTC. This gives the protein CASSLNPLGNEQFF.

This clone was counted at least ten times. The chain links TRBV4-1 to TRBJ1-5; D is possibly TRBD1 (6 bases). The CDR3 has 15 residues. Germline V CDR1 and CDR2: MGHRA, YSYEKL. V lost 0 bases to trimming and J lost 5 bases, with 11 bases between them. CDR3 nucleotide sequence: TGCGCCAGCAGCCAAGATTGGGGGGCGTATCAGCCCCAGCATTTT. As protein: CASSQDWGAYQPQHF.

V gene TRBV11-2 combines with J gene TRBJ2-7; 11 bases agree with TRBD2. Germline loops: CDR1 SGHAT, CDR2 FQNNGV. The V and J ends lost 2 bases and 3 bases, in that order; junction bases with no gene match: 3. The CDR3 extends over 15 amino acids. The CDR3: CASSLTGTSGYEQYF. For the CDR3, the DNA is TGTGCCAGCAGCTTAACCGGGACTAGCGGCTACGAGCAGTACTTC.

This clone was counted at least ten times. The genes are TRBV3-1 and TRBJ2-2, with D uncertain. Germline V CDR1 and CDR2: LGHDT, YNNKEL (reference sequence). The CDR3 spans 12 residues. The germline V and J ends were trimmed by 11 bases and 6 bases, with 13 bases remaining between them. The CDR3 protein is CARIVRAGELFF. CDR3 bases: TGTGCCCGAATAGTGAGAGCCGGGGAGCTGTTTTTT.

The table lists this clone with many counts. V gene TRBV4-1 combines with J gene TRBJ2-3, with 11 bases matching TRBD2. The CDR3 is made up of 16 amino acids. The germline gives CDR1 MGHRA, CDR2 YSYEKL. Trimming took 0 bases from V and 5 from J; bases not matched to a gene: 4. The CDR3 is CASSQEGTSGLDTQYF. As DNA, the CDR3 is TGCGCCAGCAGCCAAGAAGGGACTAGCGGCTTAGATACGCAGTATTTT.

This clone was observed at least ten times. This chain joins TRBV28 and TRBJ1-1; 7 bases are shared with TRBD1. Per germline, CDR1 MDHEN and CDR2 SYDVKM. The V gene end was trimmed by 1 base and the J gene end by 3 bases; junction bases not matched to a gene: 2. The CDR3 contains 14 residues. CDR3 loop: CASSLFRGDTEAFF. CDR3 coding DNA: TGTGCCAGCAGTTTATTCAGGGGGGACACTGAAGCTTTCTTT.

V gene TRBV20-1 combines with J gene TRBJ2-7; a weak D match, TRBD2 (6 bases). The CDR3 contains 11 residues. Germline V gene sequence: CDR1 DFQATT, CDR2 SNEGSKA (reference sequence). The V end lost 5 bases, the J end lost 4 bases, and 9 bases lay between the germline ends. The CDR3 coding sequence is TGCAGTGCTCCAGGGAGGTACGAGCAGTACTTC. It yields the protein CSAPGRYEQYF.

V usage is TRBV12-3 or TRBV12-4 and J usage is TRBJ2-6; 9 bases are shared with TRBD2. The CDR3 is made up of 16 amino acids. J lost 0 bases, V lost 5 bases, and 2 bases had no gene match. The CDR3 sequence is CASSGAGGSGANVLTF. In nucleotides, the CDR3 is TGTGCCAGCAGTGGAGCGGGGGGCTCTGGGGCCAACGTCCTGACTTTC.

This clone was seen more than once but under ten times. The rearrangement links TRBV6-1 to TRBJ1-5; 12 bases match TRBD1. This CDR3 is 17 amino acids long. The V segment lost 9 bases and the J segment 9 bases; nucleotides outside the gene matches: 18. Germline CDR1 MNHNS, CDR2 SASEGT. CDR3 nucleotides: TGTGCCAGTACCACCTTCGGGGGACAGGGGGCCGGTGGGCCCCAGCATTTT. This codes for CASTTFGGQGAGGPQHF.

By share of the sample, this clone is medium-sized. The gene calls are TRBV12-3 or TRBV12-4 and TRBJ2-7; D possibly corresponds to TRBD2 (6 bases). Trimming took 5 bases from V and 1 from J, leaving 12 bases between them. The CDR3 has 14 residues. CDR3 nucleotides: TGTGCCAGCAGTCGTGGGACTGATTCCTACGAGCAGTACTTC. This gives the protein CASSRGTDSYEQYF.

There are many counts of this clone. The rearrangement links TRBV30 to TRBJ2-7, with D maybe TRBD1 (6 bases). This CDR3 contains 13 residues. Trimming left V 0 bases short and J 6 bases short, with 12 bases between. Germline V CDR1 and CDR2: GTSNPN, SVGIG (reference sequence). The CDR3 nucleotides are TGTGCCTGGAGTGTAAACAGGGCATCCGAGCAGTACTTC. It specifies CAWSVNRASEQYF.